This T cell receptor (beta chain) derives from a study of T cell changes during pregnancy in multiple sclerosis. Produced via immunoSEQ multiplex PCR; TCRdb's table is partial and in-frame only. The table lists approximately 92,000 clones, approximately 92% of them singletons. The CDR3 is made up of 15 amino acids. Germline V gives CDR1 MNHEY, CDR2 SVGAGI. V was trimmed by 4 bases and J by 0 bases, leaving 10 bases between them. The V call is TRBV6-5, the J call TRBJ2-1; possibly TRBD1 for D (7 bases). This TCR was recovered from a female donor with multiple sclerosis, enrolled in a pregnancy study. The sample was peripheral blood, taken in the first trimester of pregnancy. The CDR3 protein is CASSWRDSSYNEQFF. The CDR3 DNA reads as TGTGCCAGCAGTTGGCGGGACAGCTCCTACAATGAGCAGTTCTTC.